A single sample is the source of the 26 T cell receptor beta chains below, sequenced in a study of vaccination effects on CD4 cells after COVID-19. TCRdb keeps only in-frame clones here, not all; method: immunoSEQ multiplex PCR. The sample has more than 20,000 clones, 77% seen once; the top ten hold 15% to 20%. These receptors are not linked to any known antigen. Peptide-pool stimulation followed by sequencing identified expanded antigen-specific CD4+ clonotypes in the ViraFEST assay. Following 10 days of culture, CD4+ T cells were isolated. This individual contracted SARS-CoV-2 between March and December 2020, as verified by PCR. The sample in question was CD4+ T cells from PBMCs cultured with HCoV-NL63 spike peptides, obtained before COVID-19 vaccination. Receptors were obtained from a human donor who had a prior SARS-CoV-2 infection.

This chain joins TRBV2 and TRBJ1-6; tentatively, D is TRBD1 (6 bases). V lost 4 bases, J lost 9 bases, and 13 bases lay in between. The CDR3 contains 14 residues. The germline V gene encodes CDR1 SNHLY and CDR2 FYNNEI. The CDR3 reads CASSGEGGGSPLHF. The DNA for the CDR3 is TGTGCCAGCAGTGGGGAGGGAGGGGGTTCACCCCTCCACTTT.

In its sample, this clone was seen once. CDR3 sequence (DNA): TGTGCCAGCACCTGGGGGGGACGGTATGGCTACACCTTC. This codes for CASTWGGRYGYTF. The chain uses TRBV28 and TRBJ1-2; a possible D gene is TRBD1 (5 bases). CDR1 is MDHEN and CDR2 is SYDVKM in the germline V gene. Trimming stripped 7 bases from V and 5 bases from J, with 14 bases between. This CDR3 region has 13 residues.

This rearrangement joins TRBV4-2 to TRBJ1-2, with D unclear. This CDR3 is built from 16 residues. Germline values: CDR1 LGHNA, CDR2 YNFKEQ. V was clipped by 0 bases and J by 4 bases, with 15 bases between them. The CDR3 reads CASSQDSHGSSYGYTF. For the CDR3, the DNA is TGTGCCAGCAGCCAAGATAGCCACGGATCCTCCTATGGCTACACCTTC.

The chain uses TRBV7-9 and TRBJ1-2; D ambiguous. The CDR3 has 13 residues. Trimming took 5 bases from V and 7 from J, leaving 14 bases between them. Germline-derived CDR1 and CDR2 are SEHNR and FQNEAQ (reference sequence). The CDR3 here is CASSTGVAGGYTF. The CDR3 DNA is TGTGCCAGCAGCACCGGGGTTGCAGGTGGCTACACCTTC.

The chain has TRBV19 and TRBJ1-2, with D possibly matching TRBD1 (5 bases). Trimming shortened V by 6 bases and J by 5 bases, and 16 bases separated the two germline ends. The CDR3 loop spans 14 amino acids. The germline CDR1 and CDR2 sequences are LNHDA and SQIVND (reference sequence). DNA for the CDR3: TGTGCCAGTAGCTATATGGGGGAGTATTATGGCTACACCTTC. As protein: CASSYMGEYYGYTF.

The chain employs TRBV4-2 and TRBJ1-4; TRBD1 matches at 8 bases. V lost 1 base, J lost 5 bases, and 6 bases stayed unmatched. The CDR3 has 16 residues. Germline CDR1 and CDR2: LGHNA and YNFKEQ. For the CDR3, the DNA is TGTGCCAGCAGCCAAGGAGTGGGACAGGAAAATGAAAAACTGTTTTTT. Protein sequence: CASSQGVGQENEKLFF.

The J gene is TRBJ2-1, the V gene TRBV19, with D unclear. V was trimmed by 3 bases and J by 1 base, leaving 13 bases between them. Germline V gene data show CDR1 as LNHDA and CDR2 as SQIVND (reference sequence). The CDR3 runs to 16 residues. CDR3 sequence: CASSIRSTLSYNEQFF. CDR3 in DNA: TGTGCCAGTAGTATTCGGAGTACCCTTTCCTACAATGAGCAGTTCTTC. Full variable domain (remainder filled in from reference TRBV19 and TRBJ2-1): DGGITQSPKYLFRKEGQNVTLSCEQNLNHDAMYWYRQDPGQGLRLIYYSQIVNDFQKGDIAEGYSVSREKKESFPLTVTSAQKNPTAFYLCASSIRSTLSYNEQFFGPGTRLTVL.

V gene TRBV23-1 combines with J gene TRBJ2-7, with D uncertain. TRBV23-1 is labeled an ORF, and its function is uncertain. The V gene lost 4 bases and the J gene lost 4 bases, with 23 bases spanning the gap. The CDR3 is 17 amino acids. CDR3 region: CASSLWSIASMGYEQYF. Written as DNA, the CDR3 is TGCGCCAGCAGTCTGTGGTCTATTGCATCGATGGGTTACGAGCAGTACTTC.

This chain links TRBV5-6 with TRBJ2-5, with a possible D match to TRBD1 (5 bases). Germline CDR1 is SGHDT and CDR2 is YYEEEE. With 0 bases removed from V and 1 base from J, the gap between germline ends came to 13 bases. The CDR3 is 16 amino acids. The CDR3 region is CASSLELGQAQETQYF. The CDR3 bases are TGTGCCAGCAGCTTGGAGCTGGGGCAGGCCCAAGAGACCCAGTACTTC.

DNA of the CDR3: TGTGCCAGCAGCTCAAGGGTAAGGACGGACCTGAGTTACGAGCAGTACTTC. This sequence encodes CASSSRVRTDLSYEQYF. The J gene is TRBJ2-7, the V gene TRBV5-6; unclear D gene. CDR3 size: 17 residues. Trimming took off 3 bases at V and 4 bases at J, with 23 bases between the two ends. Germline V gene data show CDR1 as SGHDT and CDR2 as YYEEEE.

V and J are TRBV9 and TRBJ1-2; D gene uncertain. The ends were cut back, 0 bases at V and 4 bases at J, with 13 bases in the middle. Per the germline V gene, CDR1 is SGDLS and CDR2 is YYNGEE. The CDR3 spans 15 residues. The CDR3 DNA reads TGTGCCAGCAGCGTAGCTTTGGGGTTAGGCTATGGCTACACCTTC. Protein product: CASSVALGLGYGYTF.

The rearrangement links TRBV25-1 to TRBJ2-6, with TRBD1 matching 8 bases. The CDR3 extends over 17 amino acids. Germline CDR1 reads MGHDK; CDR2 reads SYGVNS. V was clipped by 5 bases and J by 3 bases; unmatched bases: 9. The CDR3 coding sequence is TGTGCCAGCAGTTACACGACCGACAGGGGTGGGGCCAACGTCCTGACTTTC. It translates to CASSYTTDRGGANVLTF.

The chain carries TRBV12-3 or TRBV12-4 and TRBJ1-5; a weak D match, TRBD1 (6 bases). V dropped 5 bases and J dropped 6 bases, with 8 bases sitting between them. This CDR3 region has 12 residues. Here the CDR3 reads CASSPGVQPQHF. Written as DNA, the CDR3 is TGTGCCAGCAGTCCAGGGGTTCAGCCCCAGCATTTT.

This chain links TRBV3-1 (or the pseudogene TRBV3-2) with TRBJ1-1; 10 positions match TRBD1. Germline assignment: CDR1 LGHDT and CDR2 YNNKEL (reference sequence). The CDR3 extends over 13 amino acids. V shed 6 bases, J shed 7 bases, and the junction held 5 bases outside the gene matches. Here the CDR3 reads CASSLGQGDEAFF. The CDR3 DNA is TGTGCCAGCAGTCTCGGACAGGGGGATGAAGCTTTCTTT.

This clone was seen at least ten times. The V gene is TRBV3-1 (or the pseudogene TRBV3-2), the J gene TRBJ2-1; 10 bases are a match to TRBD2. This CDR3 has 14 amino acids. The V gene end was trimmed by 10 bases and the J gene end by 12 bases; junction bases not matched to a gene: 15. The germline CDR1 and CDR2 sequences are LGHDT and YNNKEL (reference sequence). The CDR3 is CATNPGVSGRGQFF. CDR3 coding DNA: TGTGCCACCAATCCAGGAGTGAGCGGGAGGGGGCAGTTCTTC.

J is TRBJ2-5 and V is TRBV12-3 or TRBV12-4; possible D gene TRBD2, 6 bases. The CDR3 sequence is 13 residues long. V shed 3 bases and J shed 4 bases, with 9 bases lying between them. CDR3 bases: TGTGCCAGCAGTTTGAGGCGGGGAGAGACCCAGTACTTC. Translation gives CASSLRRGETQYF.

This clone is a singleton in its sample. The rearrangement uses TRBV7-2 and TRBJ2-1; 10 positions agree with TRBD2. Per the germline V gene, CDR1 is SGHTA and CDR2 is FQGNSA. The CDR3 covers 15 residues. Trimming removed 6 bases from V and 6 bases from J; junction bases left unmatched: 8. CDR3 loop: CASRTQRGGRNEQFF. In nucleotides, the CDR3 is TGTGCCAGCAGGACACAGCGGGGGGGCCGCAATGAGCAGTTCTTC.

This sequence joins TRBV19 and TRBJ1-2; D is ambiguous. V dropped 1 base and J dropped 4 bases, with 10 bases sitting between them. The CDR3 spans 14 residues. CDR1 and CDR2 from the germline V gene are LNHDA and SQIVND (reference sequence). CDR3 sequence reads: CASSIALTGYGYTF. The CDR3 DNA reads as TGTGCCAGTAGTATAGCTTTGACTGGCTATGGCTACACCTTC.

The gene calls are TRBV5-1 and TRBJ2-7; the D is unclear. Germline V gene data show CDR1 as SGHRS and CDR2 as YFSETQ. V dropped 0 bases and J dropped 2 bases, with 9 bases sitting between them. The CDR3 length is 14 residues. CDR3 nucleotides: TGCGCCAGCAGCTTGGTTTGGAACCCCTACGAGCAGTACTTC. Residues: CASSLVWNPYEQYF.

This chain uses TRBV7-3 with TRBJ2-2; 10 bases are a match to TRBD1. J gave up 5 bases and V 5 bases, and 5 bases lay outside the gene matches. The CDR3 extends over 15 amino acids. CDR1 and CDR2 from the germline V gene are SGHTA and FQGTGA. Here the CDR3 reads CASSRQGAMTGELFF. As DNA, the CDR3 is TGTGCCAGCAGCCGACAGGGGGCGATGACCGGGGAGCTGTTTTTT.

This chain uses TRBV9 with TRBJ1-4; D not resolved. Germline CDR1 reads SGDLS; CDR2 reads YYNGEE. This CDR3 is 16 amino acids long. With 3 bases removed from V and 0 bases from J, the gap between germline ends came to 12 bases. The CDR3 DNA sequence: TGTGCCAGCAGCGCGCAAGATGGTGCAACTAATGAAAAACTGTTTTTT. It codes for CASSAQDGATNEKLFF.

This clone was seen a few times. This chain joins TRBV6-1 and TRBJ2-7; no definite D call. Looked up from germline, CDR1 is MNHNS and CDR2 is SASEGT. V lost 2 bases and J lost 2, with 10 bases in between. This CDR3 is 14 amino acids long. The CDR3 nucleotides are TGTGCCAGCAGTGAAATGACTTCGGCCTACGAGCAGTACTTC. Its translation: CASSEMTSAYEQYF.

V gene TRBV20-1 combines with J gene TRBJ2-7; D call uncertain. The length of the CDR3 is 12 residues. The V gene's germline CDR1 is DFQATT and CDR2 SNEGSKA (reference sequence). The V end lost 3 bases, the J end lost 9 bases, and 15 bases lay between the germline ends. The CDR3 nucleotides are TGCAGTGCTAGTTTCCCCCAAGGCGTGCAGTACTTC. Amino acid sequence: CSASFPQGVQYF.

This clone was detected a few times. The rearrangement uses TRBV9 and TRBJ2-7; D gene unclear. Germline values: CDR1 SGDLS, CDR2 YYNGEE. The CDR3 runs 15 residues. V lost 0 bases, J lost 2 bases, and 12 bases lay in between. In DNA form, the CDR3 reads TGTGCCAGCAGCGTAGCCCCGACGGATCCCTACGAGCAGTACTTC. It specifies CASSVAPTDPYEQYF.

This clone was detected only a few times. The rearrangement links TRBV4-1 to TRBJ2-1; D remains ambiguous. The CDR3 covers 14 residues. Trimming removed 6 bases at V and 5 bases at J, with 14 bases between. Germline CDR1 MGHRA, CDR2 YSYEKL. The chain's CDR3 is CASRQPGANNEQFF. The CDR3 nucleotides are TGCGCCAGCAGGCAGCCAGGAGCGAACAATGAGCAGTTCTTC.

The V gene is TRBV5-1, the J gene TRBJ2-5, with TRBD2 identical over 9 bases. CDR3 length: 13 residues. The germline V gene has CDR1 SGHRS and CDR2 YFSETQ. V was pared by 9 bases and J by 1 base, with 4 bases of the junction left unmatched. Here the CDR3 DNA reads TGCGCCACGCGGACTAGCGCCCAAGAGACCCAGTACTTC. This translates into CATRTSAQETQYF.